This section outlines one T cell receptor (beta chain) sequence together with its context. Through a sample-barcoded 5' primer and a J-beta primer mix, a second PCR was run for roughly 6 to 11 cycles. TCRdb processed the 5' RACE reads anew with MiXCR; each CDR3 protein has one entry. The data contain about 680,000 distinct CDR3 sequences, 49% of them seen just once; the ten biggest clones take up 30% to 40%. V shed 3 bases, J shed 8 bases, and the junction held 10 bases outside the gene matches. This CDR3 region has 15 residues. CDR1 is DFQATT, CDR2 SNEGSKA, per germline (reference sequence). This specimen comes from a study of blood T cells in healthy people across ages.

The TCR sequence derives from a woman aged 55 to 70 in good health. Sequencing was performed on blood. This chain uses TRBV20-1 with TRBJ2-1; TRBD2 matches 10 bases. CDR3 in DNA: TGCAGTGCTAGGACCCCGGGACTAGCGAGGGATGAGCAGTTCTTC. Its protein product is CSARTPGLARDEQFF.